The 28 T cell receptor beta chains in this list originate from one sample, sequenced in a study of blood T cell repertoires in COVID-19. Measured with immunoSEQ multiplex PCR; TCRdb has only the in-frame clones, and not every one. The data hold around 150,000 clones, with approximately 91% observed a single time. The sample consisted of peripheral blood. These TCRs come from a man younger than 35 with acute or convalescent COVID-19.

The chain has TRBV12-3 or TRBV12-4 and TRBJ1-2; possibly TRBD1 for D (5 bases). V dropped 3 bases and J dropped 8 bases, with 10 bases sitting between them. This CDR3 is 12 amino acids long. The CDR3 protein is CASSFRPGGYTF. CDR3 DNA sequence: TGTGCCAGCAGTTTCCGACCAGGGGGCTACACCTTC.

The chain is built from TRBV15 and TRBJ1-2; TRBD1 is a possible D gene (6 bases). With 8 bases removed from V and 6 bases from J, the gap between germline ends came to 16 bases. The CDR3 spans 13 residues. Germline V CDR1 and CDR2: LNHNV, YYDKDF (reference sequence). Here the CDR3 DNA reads TGTGCCACCGCTGAGACAGGTACGAATGGCTACACCTTC. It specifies CATAETGTNGYTF.

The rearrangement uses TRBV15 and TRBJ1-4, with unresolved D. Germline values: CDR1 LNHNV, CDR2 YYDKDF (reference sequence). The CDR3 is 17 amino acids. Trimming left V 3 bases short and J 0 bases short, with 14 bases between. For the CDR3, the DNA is TGTGCCACCAGCAGTAATTTCAAGTCTACAACTAATGAAAAACTGTTTTTT. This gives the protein CATSSNFKSTTNEKLFF.

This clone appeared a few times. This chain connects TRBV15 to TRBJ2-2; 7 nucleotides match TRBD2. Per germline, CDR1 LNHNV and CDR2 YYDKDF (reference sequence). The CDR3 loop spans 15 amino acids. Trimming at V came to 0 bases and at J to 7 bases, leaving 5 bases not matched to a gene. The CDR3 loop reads CATSREAGRDGELFF. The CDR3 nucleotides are TGTGCCACCAGCAGAGAGGCAGGGAGGGACGGGGAGCTGTTTTTT.

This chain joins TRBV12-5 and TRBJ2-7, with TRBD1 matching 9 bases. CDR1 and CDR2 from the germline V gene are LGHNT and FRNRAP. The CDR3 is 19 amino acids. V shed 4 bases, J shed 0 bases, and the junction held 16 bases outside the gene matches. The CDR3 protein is CASGSLGQGFMAYSYEQYF. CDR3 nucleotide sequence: TGTGCTAGTGGTTCCCTCGGACAGGGGTTTATGGCGTACTCCTACGAGCAGTACTTC.

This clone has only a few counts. The CDR3 region is CATAPDGGTGELFF. The CDR3 DNA follows: TGTGCCACCGCTCCGGACGGGGGCACCGGGGAGCTGTTTTTT. J is TRBJ2-2 and V is TRBV24-1; the D gene is possibly TRBD2 (6 bases). V was clipped by 9 bases and J by 4 bases, with 14 bases between them. This CDR3 has 14 residues. Germline CDR1 is KGHDR and CDR2 is SFDVKD.

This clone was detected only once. The CDR3, as DNA: TGCGCCAGCCCCACCGAACGCGGGCTCACCCAACTCTACAATGAGCAGTTCTTC. It translates to CASPTERGLTQLYNEQFF. The V call is TRBV10-1, the J call TRBJ2-1; a possible D gene is TRBD2 (5 bases). V gave up 8 bases and J gave up 3 bases, with 26 bases separating them. The CDR3 is 18 amino acids. Per germline, CDR1 WNHNN and CDR2 SYGVQD (reference sequence).

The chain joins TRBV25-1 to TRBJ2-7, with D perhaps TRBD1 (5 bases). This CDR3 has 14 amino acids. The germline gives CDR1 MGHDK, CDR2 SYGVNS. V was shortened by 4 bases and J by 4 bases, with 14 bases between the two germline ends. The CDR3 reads CASSADPQGYEQYF. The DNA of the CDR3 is TGTGCCAGCAGTGCCGACCCCCAGGGATACGAGCAGTACTTC.

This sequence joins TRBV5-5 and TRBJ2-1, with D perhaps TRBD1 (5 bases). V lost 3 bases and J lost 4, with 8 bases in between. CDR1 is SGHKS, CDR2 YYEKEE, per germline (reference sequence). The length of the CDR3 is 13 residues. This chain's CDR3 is CASSYDRYNEQFF. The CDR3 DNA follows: TGTGCCAGCAGCTACGACAGATACAATGAGCAGTTCTTC.

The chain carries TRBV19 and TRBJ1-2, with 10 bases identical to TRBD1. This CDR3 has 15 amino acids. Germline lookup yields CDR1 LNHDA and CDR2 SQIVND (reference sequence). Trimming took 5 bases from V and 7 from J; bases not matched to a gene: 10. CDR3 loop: CASSPRTGGFFGYTF. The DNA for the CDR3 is TGTGCCAGTAGTCCGCGGACAGGGGGATTTTTTGGCTACACCTTC.

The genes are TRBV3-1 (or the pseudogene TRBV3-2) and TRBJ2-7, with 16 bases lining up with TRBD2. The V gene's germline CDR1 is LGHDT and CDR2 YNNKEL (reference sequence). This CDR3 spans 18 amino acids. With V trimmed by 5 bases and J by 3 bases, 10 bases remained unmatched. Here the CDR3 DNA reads TGTGCCAGCAGCTGGGGACTAGCGGGGGGGCCGGTCGGCTACGAGCAGTACTTC. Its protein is CASSWGLAGGPVGYEQYF.

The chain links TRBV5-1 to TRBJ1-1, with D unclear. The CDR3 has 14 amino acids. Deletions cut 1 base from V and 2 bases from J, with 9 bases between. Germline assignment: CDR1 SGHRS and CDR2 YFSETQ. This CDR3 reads CASSLSQPNTEAFF. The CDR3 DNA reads TGCGCCAGCAGCTTGTCACAACCTAACACTGAAGCTTTCTTT.

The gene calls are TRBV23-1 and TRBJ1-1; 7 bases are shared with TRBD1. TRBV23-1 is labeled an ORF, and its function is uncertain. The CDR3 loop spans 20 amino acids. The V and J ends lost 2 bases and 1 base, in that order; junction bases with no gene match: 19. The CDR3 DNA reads TGCGCCAGCAGTCAAGGCTGCATCGGGACAGTTGAAAGGAGGAACACTGAAGCTTTCTTT. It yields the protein CASSQGCIGTVERRNTEAFF.

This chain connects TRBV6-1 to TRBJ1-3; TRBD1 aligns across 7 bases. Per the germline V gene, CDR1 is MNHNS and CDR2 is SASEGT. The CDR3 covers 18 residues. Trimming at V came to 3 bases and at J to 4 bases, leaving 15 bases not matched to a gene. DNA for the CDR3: TGTGCCAGCAGTGAGGCGGTTCATGCGACAGGGTCCGGAAACACCATATATTTT. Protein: CASSEAVHATGSGNTIYF.

The CDR3 DNA follows: TGTGCCAGCGGGGACAGGGTATCCTATGGCTACACCTTC. As protein: CASGDRVSYGYTF. This sequence joins TRBV2 and TRBJ1-2; 9 bases fit TRBD1. The ends lost 8 bases at V and 4 bases at J; junction bases unmatched: 5. The CDR3 sequence is 13 residues long. Germline CDR1 is SNHLY and CDR2 is FYNNEI.

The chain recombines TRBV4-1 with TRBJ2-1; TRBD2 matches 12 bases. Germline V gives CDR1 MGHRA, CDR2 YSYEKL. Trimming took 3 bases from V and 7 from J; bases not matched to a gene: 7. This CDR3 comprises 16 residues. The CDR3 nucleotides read TGCGCCAGCAGCCACCCGACTAGCGGGAGTAAAAATGAGCAGTTCTTC. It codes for CASSHPTSGSKNEQFF.

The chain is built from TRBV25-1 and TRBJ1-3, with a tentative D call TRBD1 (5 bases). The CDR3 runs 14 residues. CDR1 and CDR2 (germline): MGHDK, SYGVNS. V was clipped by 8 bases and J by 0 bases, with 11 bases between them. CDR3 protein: CASLGGVSGNTIYF. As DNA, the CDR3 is TGTGCCAGCCTCGGGGGAGTCTCTGGAAACACCATATATTTT.

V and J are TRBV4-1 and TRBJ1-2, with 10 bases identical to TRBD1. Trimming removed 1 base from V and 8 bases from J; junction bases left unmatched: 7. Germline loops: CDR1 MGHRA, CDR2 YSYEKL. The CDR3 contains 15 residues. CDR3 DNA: TGCGCCAGCAGCCAAGGGGGACAGGGGCGGGGCGGCTACACCTTC. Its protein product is CASSQGGQGRGGYTF.

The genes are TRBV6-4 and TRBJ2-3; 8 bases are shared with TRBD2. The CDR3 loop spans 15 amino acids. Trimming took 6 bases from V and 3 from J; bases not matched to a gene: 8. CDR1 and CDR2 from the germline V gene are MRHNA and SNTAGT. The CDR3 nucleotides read TGTGCCAGCAGCCTTGCGGCGGGGGGAACAGATACGCAGTATTTT. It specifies CASSLAAGGTDTQYF.

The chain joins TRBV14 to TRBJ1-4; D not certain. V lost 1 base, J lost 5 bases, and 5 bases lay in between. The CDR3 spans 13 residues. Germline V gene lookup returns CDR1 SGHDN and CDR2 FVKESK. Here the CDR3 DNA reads TGTGCCAGCAGCCAAGGCAGGAATGAAAAACTGTTTTTT. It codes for CASSQGRNEKLFF.

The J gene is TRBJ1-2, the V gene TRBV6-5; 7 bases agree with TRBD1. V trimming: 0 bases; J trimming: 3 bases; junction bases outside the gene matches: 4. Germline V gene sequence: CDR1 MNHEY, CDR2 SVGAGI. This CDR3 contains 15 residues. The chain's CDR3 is CASSYSLGGYYGYTF. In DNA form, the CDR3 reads TGTGCCAGCAGTTACTCGTTAGGGGGCTACTATGGCTACACCTTC.

CDR3 bases: TGCAGTGCTAGTCCGTTGCAGGGGCGAGTAGGCAATGAGCAGTTCTTC. Translated: CSASPLQGRVGNEQFF. The rearrangement joins TRBV20-1 to TRBJ2-1, with D perhaps TRBD1 (6 bases). The germline gives CDR1 DFQATT, CDR2 SNEGSKA (reference sequence). The V gene lost 3 bases and the J gene lost 6 bases, with 21 bases spanning the gap. The CDR3 runs 16 residues.

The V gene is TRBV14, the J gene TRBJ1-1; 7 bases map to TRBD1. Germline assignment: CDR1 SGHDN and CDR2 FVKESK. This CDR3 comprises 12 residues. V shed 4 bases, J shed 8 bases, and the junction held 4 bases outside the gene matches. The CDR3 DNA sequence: TGTGCCAGCAGCCTCCTGGGACAGGAAGCTTTCTTT. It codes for CASSLLGQEAFF.

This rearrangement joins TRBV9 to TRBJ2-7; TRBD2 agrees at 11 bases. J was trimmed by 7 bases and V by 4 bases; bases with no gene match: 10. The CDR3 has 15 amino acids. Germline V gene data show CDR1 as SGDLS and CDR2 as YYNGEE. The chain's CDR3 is CASSSIAGGPGEQYF. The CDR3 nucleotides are TGTGCCAGCAGCTCTATAGCGGGAGGGCCGGGGGAGCAGTACTTC.

CDR3 protein: CASKFGGYEQYF. The CDR3 DNA reads as TGTGCCAGCAAATTTGGAGGCTACGAGCAGTACTTC. V is TRBV12-3 or TRBV12-4 and J is TRBJ2-7; tentative D call: TRBD2 (5 bases). This CDR3 contains 12 residues. V shed 7 bases and J shed 3 bases, with 10 bases lying between them.

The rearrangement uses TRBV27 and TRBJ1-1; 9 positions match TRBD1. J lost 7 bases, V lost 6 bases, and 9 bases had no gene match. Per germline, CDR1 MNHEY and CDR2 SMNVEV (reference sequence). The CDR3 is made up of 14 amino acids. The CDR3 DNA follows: TGTGCCAGCAGAACCGGACAGGGGCTGGTTGAAGCTTTCTTT. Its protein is CASRTGQGLVEAFF.

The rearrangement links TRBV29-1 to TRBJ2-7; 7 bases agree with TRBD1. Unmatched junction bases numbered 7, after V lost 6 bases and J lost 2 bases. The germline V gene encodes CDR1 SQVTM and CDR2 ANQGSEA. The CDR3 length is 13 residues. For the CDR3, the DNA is TGCAGCGTGCTTGGGACAGATCCCTACGAGCAGTACTTC. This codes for CSVLGTDPYEQYF.

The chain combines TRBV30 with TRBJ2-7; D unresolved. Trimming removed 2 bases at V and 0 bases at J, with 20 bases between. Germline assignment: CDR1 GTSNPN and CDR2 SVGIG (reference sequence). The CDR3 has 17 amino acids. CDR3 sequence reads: CAWSSPVTSLVSYEQYF. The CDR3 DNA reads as TGTGCCTGGAGTTCGCCTGTCACATCTTTGGTCTCCTACGAGCAGTACTTC.